The 6 T cell receptor beta chains below come from one sample, sequenced in a study of type 1 regulatory T cells. One entry per CDR3 protein results from TCRdb running MiXCR on the reads. The sample records 90,000 to 100,000 distinct CDR3 sequences, roughly 31% being singletons. Sequences were obtained from CD4+ T cells, either the whole sample or a sorted fraction (not recorded which). All receptors derive from a human donor in good health.

This clonotype was observed at least ten times. V is TRBV18 and J is TRBJ2-7; D not resolved. CDR1 is KGHSH and CDR2 is LQKENI in the germline V gene. Trimming took off 2 bases at V and 5 bases at J, with 7 bases between the two ends. This CDR3 spans 12 amino acids. CDR3 nucleotides: TGTGCCAGCTCACCAAGGGATGACGAGCAGTACTTC. As protein: CASSPRDDEQYF.

The chain recombines TRBV5-1 with TRBJ2-5, with 11 bases fitting TRBD2. With V trimmed by 3 bases and J by 3 bases, 4 bases remained unmatched. CDR3 length: 15 residues. The germline CDR1 and CDR2 sequences are SGHRS and YFSETQ. This chain's CDR3 is CASSSQLAGEETQYF. The CDR3 region has the DNA TGCGCCAGCAGCTCCCAACTAGCGGGAGAAGAGACCCAGTACTTC.

V gene TRBV5-1 combines with J gene TRBJ1-1, with 7 bases aligning to TRBD1. The germline V gene encodes CDR1 SGHRS and CDR2 YFSETQ. The CDR3 is 15 residues long. Trimming at V came to 4 bases and at J to 1 base, leaving 7 bases not matched to a gene. The chain's CDR3 is CASSSGTAANTEAFF. As DNA, the CDR3 is TGCGCCAGCAGCAGCGGGACAGCCGCGAACACTGAAGCTTTCTTT.

The rearrangement uses TRBV30 and TRBJ1-2; TRBD1 matches 8 bases. CDR1 and CDR2 (germline): GTSNPN, SVGIG (reference sequence). The CDR3 consists of 14 residues. The junction had 10 bases not matched to a gene; V was cut back by 3 bases and J by 7 bases. The CDR3 region is CAWSPRQGTSGYTF. In nucleotides, the CDR3 is TGTGCCTGGAGCCCTCGACAGGGGACTAGTGGCTACACCTTC.

This rearrangement joins TRBV3-1 to TRBJ2-7, with D possibly being TRBD1 or TRBD2 (6 bases each). Germline lookup yields CDR1 LGHDT and CDR2 YNNKEL (reference sequence). There are 15 residues in the CDR3. V lost 4 bases, J lost 3 bases, and 16 bases lay in between. CDR3 region: CASSLGGTPNYEQYF. DNA for the CDR3: TGTGCCAGCAGCCTAGGGGGGACACCAAACTACGAGCAGTACTTC.

This clonotype came up once. V gene TRBV7-8 combines with J gene TRBJ1-3; D is undetermined. V was cut by 3 bases and J by 0 bases, with 15 bases left in between. The germline V gene has CDR1 SGHVS and CDR2 FQNEAQ. This CDR3 region has 17 residues. CDR3 bases: TGTGCCAGCAGCTTTAGCGGAGGGTCTGGCTCTGGAAACACCATATATTTT. This gives the protein CASSFSGGSGSGNTIYF.